Ten or more counts support the clone carrying this T cell receptor (beta chain). Antigen unknown. The CDR3 consists of 13 residues. Germline assignment: CDR1 SGHTA and CDR2 FQGTGA. The V end was cut by 4 bases, the J end by 7 bases, with 13 bases between. The sample comes from a study of CD8+CD57+ T cells in acquired aplastic anemia. Study overall: Around 3.5 ug was the average amount of DNA from sorted CD4+ and CD8+ cells.

Selection for sequencing was limited to patients who had shown CD8+CD57+ cell expansion by flow cytometry. As a group, the patients uniformly had severe acquired aplastic anemia. Prior therapy had not been administered to any patient at the time of blood sampling. The study's findings and limits: Patients and controls shared roughly 30 CD8+ CDR3 sequences, which appeared highly expressed in patients and within their immunodominant clones.

Profiling of TCR beta VDJ combinations and CDR3 sequences used genomic DNA as template. MiXCR was run by TCRdb on the reads, yielding one entry per CDR3 protein. The table shows over 150,000 distinct CDR3 sequences, with more than 45% occurring only once. The V and J genes are TRBV7-3 and TRBJ1-1; tentatively, D is TRBD1 (5 bases). The sample consisted of sorted CD4+, CD8+, or CD8+CD57+ T cells (not recorded which) from PBMCs. This TCR derives from a human donor with aplastic anemia. CDR3 nucleotides: TGTGCCAGCAGCTCCGCCCGGGGCCTTGAAGCTTTCTTT. Protein sequence: CASSSARGLEAFF. The whole variable domain, remainder taken from reference TRBV7-3 and TRBJ1-1, is GAGVSQTPSNKVTEKGKYVELRCDPISGHTALYWYRQSLGQGPEFLIYFQGTGAADDSGLPNDRFFAVRPEGSVSTLKIQRTERGDSAVYLCASSSARGLEAFFGQGTRLTVV.